The next 32 T cell receptor beta chains were all read from a single sample in a study of cytomegalovirus exposure and HLA in healthy donors. PCR employed 60 Vbeta and 13 Jbeta primers. Method: immunoSEQ multiplex PCR; TCRdb's copy keeps in-frame clones and lacks some. The sample gives 150,000 to 200,000 clones, around 75% of which show up once; around 3% is in the top ten. Sequencing input: PBMCs. The source of these receptors is a woman in her forties or fifties in good health and CMV-seropositive.

This clone appeared a few times. The chain has TRBV6-1 and TRBJ1-5, with D perhaps matching TRBD1 (5 bases). Germline lookup yields CDR1 MNHNS and CDR2 SASEGT. Trimming left V 6 bases short and J 2 bases short, with 14 bases between. The CDR3 has 15 residues. CDR3 in DNA: TGTGCCAGCAGCGTTCAGGGTCGGGGCAATCAGCCCCAGCATTTT. Its translation is CASSVQGRGNQPQHF.

This clone showed up just a few times. The V call is TRBV11-1, the J call TRBJ2-5; a possible D gene is TRBD1 (6 bases). In germline, CDR1 is SGHAT, CDR2 FQDESV (reference sequence). The CDR3 has 13 amino acids. The V end was cut by 5 bases, the J end by 1 base, with 8 bases between. CDR3 DNA sequence: TGTGCCAGCAGCGGGACACTCCAAGAGACCCAGTACTTC. Its translation is CASSGTLQETQYF. Using reference TRBV11-1 and TRBJ2-5 for the parts outside the CDR3, the full variable domain is EAEVAQSPRYKITEKSQAVAFWCDPISGHATLYWYRQILGQGPELLVQFQDESVVDDSQLPKDRFSAERLKGVDSTLKIQPAELGDSAMYLCASSGTLQETQYFGPGTRLLVL.

This clone was seen a handful of times. The rearrangement joins TRBV19 to TRBJ2-1; 9 bases map to TRBD2. The length of the CDR3 is 16 residues. Unmatched junction bases numbered 15, after V lost 7 bases and J lost 8 bases. Germline lookup yields CDR1 LNHDA and CDR2 SQIVND (reference sequence). The CDR3 DNA reads TGTGCCAGTACCCCCTTGGCAGGCGGGGGGGCCTATGAGCAGTTCTTC. Its translation is CASTPLAGGGAYEQFF.

This chain joins TRBV9 and TRBJ2-1; TRBD2 is a possible D gene (6 bases). Germline assignment: CDR1 SGDLS and CDR2 YYNGEE. The CDR3 sequence is 15 residues long. V lost 3 bases and J lost 0, with 10 bases in between. CDR3 coding DNA: TGTGCCAGCAGCGCCCGGGGGAACTCCTACAATGAGCAGTTCTTC. This codes for CASSARGNSYNEQFF.

The CDR3 loop reads CASSLGQGAGEKLFF. The CDR3 nucleotides are TGCGCCAGCAGCTTAGGTCAGGGGGCTGGGGAAAAACTGTTTTTT. The chain uses TRBV5-1 and TRBJ1-4; TRBD1 matches at 8 bases. V shed 2 bases, J shed 8 bases, and the junction held 8 bases outside the gene matches. In germline, CDR1 is SGHRS, CDR2 YFSETQ. CDR3 length equals 15 residues.

V and J are TRBV2 and TRBJ2-2; a possible D gene is TRBD1 (6 bases). Trimming stripped 7 bases from V and 5 bases from J, with 17 bases between. The CDR3 length is 15 residues. Per the germline V gene, CDR1 is SNHLY and CDR2 is FYNNEI. The CDR3 coding sequence is TGTGCCAGCAAATCGGACAGCGCGATAACCGGGGAGCTGTTTTTT. Translated: CASKSDSAITGELFF.

The chain couples TRBV10-2 to TRBJ2-5, with a possible D match to TRBD2 (5 bases). V dropped 0 bases and J dropped 5 bases, with 25 bases sitting between them. Germline V gives CDR1 WSHSY, CDR2 SAAADI. The CDR3 is 19 amino acids. The CDR3 coding sequence is TGCGCCAGCAGTGAGTCCTTCCACACTACTAGGCCCTCTGGGGAGACCCAGTACTTC. Its translation is CASSESFHTTRPSGETQYF.

The chain uses TRBV19 and TRBJ2-2; 8 bases agree with TRBD2. This CDR3 spans 15 amino acids. The J segment lost 4 bases and the V segment lost 3 bases, leaving 4 bases of the junction unmatched. In germline, CDR1 is LNHDA, CDR2 SQIVND (reference sequence). In DNA, the CDR3 is TGTGCCAGTAGTATTGCAGCGGGGGCCACCGGGGAGCTGTTTTTT. This encodes CASSIAAGATGELFF.

The rearrangement uses TRBV6-5 and TRBJ1-2, with TRBD1 as a possible D gene (5 bases). This CDR3 is built from 15 residues. The V end was cut by 4 bases, the J end by 7 bases, with 19 bases between. Germline V gives CDR1 MNHEY, CDR2 SVGAGI. Written as DNA, the CDR3 is TGTGCCAGCAGTTCCTTGGGGGGGTCTGCTAGTGGCTACACCTTC. This codes for CASSSLGGSASGYTF.

J is TRBJ2-7 and V is TRBV11-2; possible D gene TRBD2, 6 bases. CDR1 is SGHAT and CDR2 is FQNNGV in the germline V gene. V gave up 6 bases and J gave up 2 bases, with 17 bases separating them. The length of the CDR3 is 15 residues. CDR3 loop: CASSFTGGAPYEQYF. In DNA, the CDR3 is TGTGCCAGCAGTTTCACCGGCGGGGCCCCCTACGAGCAGTACTTC.

V is TRBV5-1 and J is TRBJ1-1; tentatively, D is TRBD1 (5 bases). The CDR3 contains 13 residues. V lost 5 bases to trimming and J lost 2 bases, with 10 bases between them. Germline V lookup: CDR1 SGHRS, CDR2 YFSETQ. The CDR3 reads CASRFDSNTEAFF. Here the CDR3 DNA reads TGCGCCAGCAGATTTGACAGTAACACTGAAGCTTTCTTT.

This clone was counted a few times. The CDR3 DNA sequence: TGTGCCAGCAGTTACCGACAGGGTCCTCAGCCCCAGCATTTT. It encodes CASSYRQGPQPQHF. This chain uses TRBV6-6 with TRBJ1-5; TRBD1 aligns across 7 bases. V was clipped by 2 bases and J by 6 bases; unmatched bases: 4. In germline, CDR1 is MNHNY, CDR2 SVGAGI (reference sequence). The CDR3 is 14 amino acids.

The V and J genes are TRBV5-4 and TRBJ2-5; 8 positions match TRBD1. Germline V CDR1 and CDR2: SGHNT, YYREEE (reference sequence). Germline trimming cut 4 bases from V and 0 bases from J; bases unmatched to any gene: 8. The CDR3 runs to 16 residues. This CDR3 reads CASSGDRGRYQETQYF. CDR3 in DNA: TGTGCCAGCAGCGGAGACAGGGGCCGGTACCAAGAGACCCAGTACTTC.

This clone has only a few counts. The genes are TRBV12-5 and TRBJ1-2; unclear D gene. V lost 6 bases and J lost 4, with 15 bases in between. Germline CDR1 is LGHNT and CDR2 is FRNRAP. The CDR3 has 14 amino acids. CDR3 residues: CASGRDKDSYGYTF. DNA for the CDR3: TGTGCTAGTGGCCGCGACAAGGACTCCTATGGCTACACCTTC.

This sequence joins TRBV12-5 and TRBJ2-5; the match to TRBD2 covers 10 bases. V trimming: 5 bases; J trimming: 2 bases; junction bases outside the gene matches: 5. The CDR3 extends over 15 amino acids. Germline loops: CDR1 LGHNT, CDR2 FRNRAP. The CDR3, as DNA: TGTGCTAGTGGTCTCGGACTAGCGGTGCAAGAGACCCAGTACTTC. This encodes CASGLGLAVQETQYF.

The V and J genes are TRBV5-6 and TRBJ1-4, with 7 bases lining up with TRBD1. In germline, CDR1 is SGHDT, CDR2 YYEEEE. The trim removed 4 bases at V and 4 bases at J, leaving 7 bases unmatched. The CDR3 contains 15 residues. CDR3 DNA sequence: TGTGCCAGCAGCACGTGGAGGGGGCTTAATGAAAAACTGTTTTTT. Its protein is CASSTWRGLNEKLFF.

The CDR3 sequence is CASSRTEVEQYF. CDR3 in DNA: TGTGCCAGCAGTCGGACAGAGGTCGAGCAGTACTTC. The rearrangement uses TRBV6-6 and TRBJ2-7; D possibly corresponds to TRBD1 (6 bases). V was cut by 5 bases and J by 6 bases, with 11 bases left in between. CDR1 is MNHNY, CDR2 SVGAGI, per germline (reference sequence). The CDR3 has 12 residues.

This clone came up once. V and J are TRBV2 and TRBJ2-1, with D uncertain. V lost 6 bases, J lost 5 bases, and 11 bases lay in between. Germline assignment: CDR1 SNHLY and CDR2 FYNNEI. The CDR3 has 13 residues. The CDR3 spells CASSPDTNNEQFF. The CDR3 coding sequence is TGTGCCAGCAGCCCCGACACAAACAATGAGCAGTTCTTC. Together with reference TRBV2 and TRBJ2-1, the CDR3 gives the full variable domain: EPEVTQTPSHQVTQMGQEVILRCVPISNHLYFYWYRQILGQKVEFLVSFYNNEISEKSEIFDDQFSVERPDGSNFTLKIRSTKLEDSAMYFCASSPDTNNEQFFGPGTRLTVL.

The table lists this clone with a few counts. V is TRBV5-1 and J is TRBJ2-7; 8 bases align to TRBD1. This CDR3 contains 13 residues. V shed 4 bases and J 5 bases; nucleotides not matched to a gene: 5. Germline CDR1 SGHRS, CDR2 YFSETQ. DNA of the CDR3: TGCGCCAGCAGCCTGCAGGGGGCTGACGAGCAGTACTTC. Amino acids: CASSLQGADEQYF. The whole variable domain, filled in from reference TRBV5-1 and TRBJ2-7, reads KAGVTQTPRYLIKTRGQQVTLSCSPISGHRSVSWYQQTPGQGLQFLFEYFSETQRNKGNFPGRFSGRQFSNSRSEMNVSTLELGDSALYLCASSLQGADEQYFGPGTRLTVT.

The chain is built from TRBV10-3 and TRBJ2-2, with 8 bases lining up with TRBD1. Germline values: CDR1 ENHRY, CDR2 SYGVKD. This CDR3 region has 16 residues. With V trimmed by 5 bases and J by 1 base, 6 bases remained unmatched. CDR3 nucleotide sequence: TGTGCCATCAGTCCGGACAGGGTCGTGAACACCGGGGAGCTGTTTTTT. It translates to CAISPDRVVNTGELFF.

The V and J genes are TRBV6-1 and TRBJ1-2; 8 bases agree with TRBD1. From germline, CDR1 is MNHNS and CDR2 SASEGT. The CDR3 runs to 14 residues. After removal of 5 bases from V and 1 base from J, the junction contained 3 bases not matched to a gene. Written as DNA, the CDR3 is TGTGCCAGCAGTCGGGACAGGATTAACTATGGCTACACCTTC. Translating it yields CASSRDRINYGYTF.

The V call is TRBV5-6, the J call TRBJ1-2; the D gene is possibly TRBD1 (5 bases). The V end lost 4 bases, the J end lost 4 bases, and 11 bases lay between the germline ends. This CDR3 is 13 amino acids long. Germline V gene sequence: CDR1 SGHDT, CDR2 YYEEEE. The CDR3 DNA follows: TGTGCCAGCAGCCTAAGACAGCCCTATGGCTACACCTTC. This translates into CASSLRQPYGYTF.

The chain recombines TRBV19 with TRBJ1-5; 9 bases match TRBD1. V gave up 4 bases and J gave up 7 bases; unmatched junction bases: 5. The CDR3 spans 14 residues. Germline assignment: CDR1 LNHDA and CDR2 SQIVND (reference sequence). CDR3 sequence: CASSSRDREQPQHF. DNA of the CDR3: TGTGCCAGTAGTAGCCGGGACAGGGAGCAGCCCCAGCATTTT.

The V call is TRBV6-1, the J call TRBJ2-5; the match to TRBD2 covers 9 bases. Germline assignment: CDR1 MNHNS and CDR2 SASEGT. V shed 6 bases, J shed 4 bases, and the junction held 9 bases outside the gene matches. The CDR3 extends over 15 amino acids. In nucleotides, the CDR3 is TGTGCCAGCAGGCAGACAGCGGGGGGCGCAGAGACCCAGTACTTC. Protein sequence: CASRQTAGGAETQYF.

The V call is TRBV5-1, the J call TRBJ1-6; TRBD1 matches at 7 bases. J was trimmed by 9 bases and V by 4 bases; bases with no gene match: 4. The CDR3 is made up of 13 amino acids. Germline V gene data show CDR1 as SGHRS and CDR2 as YFSETQ. This CDR3 is CASSTGDISPLHF. The DNA for the CDR3 is TGCGCCAGCAGCACAGGGGACATTTCACCCCTCCACTTT. The entire variable domain, with the rest obtained from reference TRBV5-1 and TRBJ1-6, is as follows: KAGVTQTPRYLIKTRGQQVTLSCSPISGHRSVSWYQQTPGQGLQFLFEYFSETQRNKGNFPGRFSGRQFSNSRSEMNVSTLELGDSALYLCASSTGDISPLHFGNGTRLTVT.

This clone was observed a handful of times. The V gene is TRBV5-1, the J gene TRBJ2-1; 11 positions agree with TRBD2. After removal of 3 bases from V and 3 bases from J, the junction contained 5 bases not matched to a gene. The CDR3 consists of 16 residues. Germline CDR1 and CDR2: SGHRS and YFSETQ. CDR3 bases: TGCGCCAGCAGCTCCCTAGCGGGGGGAGGCTACAATGAGCAGTTCTTC. This translates into CASSSLAGGGYNEQFF.

This clone turned up a few times. This sequence joins TRBV5-6 and TRBJ2-6, with 9 bases that match TRBD2. CDR1 SGHDT and CDR2 YYEEEE come from the germline V gene. Germline trimming cut 0 bases from V and 0 bases from J; bases unmatched to any gene: 7. This CDR3 is 19 amino acids long. The CDR3 is CASSLVGLAGSSGANVLTF. CDR3 in DNA: TGTGCCAGCAGCTTGGTCGGTCTAGCGGGGTCCTCTGGGGCCAACGTCCTGACTTTC.

This chain uses TRBV7-8 with TRBJ1-2; 10 bases match TRBD1. Germline CDR1 is SGHVS and CDR2 is FQNEAQ. This CDR3 is built from 14 residues. J lost 6 bases, V lost 5 bases, and 6 bases had no gene match. The CDR3 sequence is CASSDRGPLDGYTF. The CDR3 DNA sequence: TGTGCCAGCAGCGACAGGGGGCCATTGGATGGCTACACCTTC. The full variable domain, in which reference TRBV7-8 and TRBJ1-2 provide the parts outside the CDR3, is GAGVSQSPRYKVAKRGQDVALRCDPISGHVSLFWYQQALGQGPEFLTYFQNEAQLDKSGLPSDRFFAERPEGSVSTLKIQRTQQEDSAVYLCASSDRGPLDGYTFGSGTRLTVV.

The CDR3 DNA sequence: TGTGCCAGCAACCCAGCGTTGAACAGGGAACGTGGGTACACCTTC. Protein: CASNPALNRERGYTF. J is TRBJ1-2 and V is TRBV6-6, with D possibly being TRBD1 (6 bases). Germline CDR1 MNHNY, CDR2 SVGAGI (reference sequence). The CDR3 is made up of 15 amino acids. V was trimmed by 7 bases and J by 11 bases, leaving 26 bases between them.

This clone showed up just a few times. The chain recombines TRBV7-9 with TRBJ2-7, with 7 positions matching TRBD1. The J segment lost 3 bases and the V segment lost 5 bases, leaving 16 bases of the junction unmatched. Per the germline V gene, CDR1 is SEHNR and CDR2 is FQNEAQ (reference sequence). The length of the CDR3 is 17 residues. The CDR3 DNA is TGTGCCAGCAGCGAAAGTAAAACAGGGGTTGATCTCTACGAGCAGTACTTC. Protein: CASSESKTGVDLYEQYF.

With respect to this clone: This CDR3 is also generated by other DNA sequences in the sample. V is TRBV6-5 and J is TRBJ1-2, with 7 positions matching TRBD1. Germline V gene data show CDR1 as MNHEY and CDR2 as SVGAGI. J was trimmed by 2 bases and V by 5 bases; bases with no gene match: 2. CDR3 size: 13 residues. The CDR3 DNA reads TGTGCCAGCAGTCGACAGGGAAACTATGGCTACACCTTC. Translating it yields CASSRQGNYGYTF.

J is TRBJ1-4 and V is TRBV4-2; possibly TRBD1 for D (6 bases). The germline V gene has CDR1 LGHNA and CDR2 YNFKEQ. The V end lost 0 bases, the J end lost 4 bases, and 18 bases lay between the germline ends. The CDR3 runs 18 residues. The CDR3 loop is CASSQDLQDSVVNEKLFF. Written as DNA, the CDR3 is TGTGCCAGCAGCCAAGATCTTCAGGACAGCGTTGTTAATGAAAAACTGTTTTTT.